This TCR beta chain was observed in a study of shared clonotypes between healthy human individuals. General study points: Some naive CD4 clonotypes, roughly 5%, turned up in common across several donors.

As to this clone: As yet, its antigen is unknown.

Method: immunoSEQ multiplex PCR; TCRdb's copy keeps in-frame clones and lacks some. The data show roughly 2.2 million clones, with around 90% seen just once and 0.37% held by the top ten. Between the trimmed V and J ends, which lost 11 bases and 2 bases, there was a span of 12 bases. CDR1 is SEHNR and CDR2 is FQNEAQ in the germline V gene (reference sequence). The CDR3 has 12 amino acids. Sequencing used naive CD4+ T cells from PBMCs. The subset is: CD45RA+ positively selected. The rearrangement links TRBV7-9 to TRBJ2-5, with D unclear. The source is a man younger than 30 in good health. Some clones in this sample may be carry-over from other donors' samples. The chain's CDR3 is CAWKRDQETQYF. The CDR3 nucleotides are TGTGCCTGGAAAAGAGATCAAGAGACCCAGTACTTC.